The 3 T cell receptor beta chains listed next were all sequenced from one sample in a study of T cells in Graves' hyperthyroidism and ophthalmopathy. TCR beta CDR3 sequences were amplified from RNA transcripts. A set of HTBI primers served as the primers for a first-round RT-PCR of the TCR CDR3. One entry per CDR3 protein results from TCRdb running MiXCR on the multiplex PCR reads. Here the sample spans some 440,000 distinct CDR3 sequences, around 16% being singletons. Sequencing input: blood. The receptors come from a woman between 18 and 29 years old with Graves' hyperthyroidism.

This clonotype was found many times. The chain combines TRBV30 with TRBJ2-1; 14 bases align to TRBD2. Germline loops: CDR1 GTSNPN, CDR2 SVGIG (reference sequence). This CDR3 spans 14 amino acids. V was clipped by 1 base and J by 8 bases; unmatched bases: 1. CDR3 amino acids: CAWSGLAGGYEQFF. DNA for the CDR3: TGTGCCTGGAGTGGACTAGCGGGAGGGTATGAGCAGTTCTTC.

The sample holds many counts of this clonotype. The CDR3 region is CASSQDNYGNEQFF. The CDR3 DNA is TGTGCCAGCAGCCAAGATAACTACGGGAATGAGCAGTTCTTC. The rearrangement joins TRBV3-1 to TRBJ2-1; D gene uncertain. The CDR3 runs 14 residues. Germline V lookup: CDR1 LGHDT, CDR2 YNNKEL (reference sequence). V lost 0 bases and J lost 7, with 10 bases in between.

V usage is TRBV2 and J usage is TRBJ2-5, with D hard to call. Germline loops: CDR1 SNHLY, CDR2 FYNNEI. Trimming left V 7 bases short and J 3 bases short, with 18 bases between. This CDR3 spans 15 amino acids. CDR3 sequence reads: CASTWNEAKEETQYF. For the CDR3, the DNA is TGTGCCAGCACCTGGAACGAGGCCAAAGAAGAGACCCAGTACTTC.